These T cell receptor beta chains were read from a single sample in a study of chemoradiotherapy in HPV16-positive cancers. The assay was immunoSEQ multiplex PCR, and TCRdb's table has in-frame clones only and misses some. This sample has approximately 7,000 clones, with around 86% found just once. The material was tumor tissue, obtained from a patient who underwent chemoradiotherapy. These receptor sequences come from a human donor with HPV-associated anogenital cancer. CDR3s leave out the opening cysteine and the closing phenylalanine or tryptophan.

ASSRPQSEQY	TRBV18	TRBJ2-7
ASRPGGVSEKLF	TRBV27	TRBJ1-4
ASSLGTGGGTDTQY	TRBV13	TRBJ2-3
ASSATSGSHSEQF	TRBV7-7	TRBJ2-1
ASSIGGTGLGDYT	TRBV19	TRBJ1-2
ASSLGLGDTQY	TRBV7-6	TRBJ2-3
ATSRGFGVETQY	TRBV15	TRBJ2-5
ASSDGTGSTDTQY	TRBV11-2	TRBJ2-3
ASSLRGTYGYT	TRBV5-8	TRBJ1-2
ASSLGGGWGGNTIY	TRBV28	TRBJ1-3
ASSLTDRGTEAF	TRBV7-3	TRBJ1-1
ASRLRGGSSYEQY	TRBV7-2	TRBJ2-7
ASSQGTPQNNEQF	TRBV14	TRBJ2-1
ASSYSWTGSQPQH	TRBV6-5	TRBJ1-5
ASSSGTLGVHAF	TRBV6-5	TRBJ1-1
ASSPELREKAF	TRBV14	TRBJ1-1
ATGPPTSGIYEQY	TRBV4-1	TRBJ2-7
ASSLGLGDRGMNTEAF	TRBV5-4	TRBJ1-1
ASSSTGGRTEAF	TRBV7-6	TRBJ1-1
ASSRDRSYEQY	TRBV7-9	TRBJ2-7
ASSFQGVNTGELF	TRBV7-2	TRBJ2-2
ASSLGTEWRNTEAF	TRBV7-8	TRBJ1-1
ASRVGPGEQY	TRBV2	TRBJ2-7
ASTPQLNTEAF	TRBV6-5	TRBJ1-1
ASRAVANTGELF	TRBV2	TRBJ2-2
ASSSPVRRAQH	TRBV5-1	TRBJ1-5
AIIGASGSGVETQY	TRBV10-3	TRBJ2-5
ASSPLGSGRAGETQY	TRBV19	TRBJ2-5
ARSLGQGPHGNEKLF	TRBV5-3	TRBJ1-4
ASSFSSTEAF	TRBV7-2	TRBJ1-1
ASSRGIRNTEAF	TRBV7-6	TRBJ1-1